This TCR beta chain emerged from a study of Graves' ophthalmopathy and Graves' hyperthyroidism. A note on this clonotype: Its specificity is not known.

The CDR3 length is 14 residues. Germline assignment: CDR1 SQVTM and CDR2 ANQGSEA. Losses at the gene ends were 7 bases for V and 5 bases for J; bases not matched to a gene: 10. PBMCs were obtained from approximately 10 ml of fresh peripheral blood. Study observations and caveats: The model achieved about 70% sensitivity and less than 75% specificity for ophthalmopathy progression.

The authors amplified TCR beta CDR3 regions from RNA transcripts. RT-PCR with HTBI primers came first, then second-round multiplex PCR. MiXCR, run by TCRdb on the multiplex PCR reads, gives a single entry per CDR3 protein. The sample holds about 740,000 distinct CDR3 sequences, roughly 41% seen once. V and J are TRBV29-1 and TRBJ1-2; the match to TRBD1 covers 10 bases. Material for sequencing was peripheral blood. The receptor was derived from an adult man with Graves' ophthalmopathy. The CDR3 nucleotides read TGCAGCGCCCGACAGGGACAGGGGATTTATGGCTACACCTTC. Protein sequence: CSARQGQGIYGYTF.